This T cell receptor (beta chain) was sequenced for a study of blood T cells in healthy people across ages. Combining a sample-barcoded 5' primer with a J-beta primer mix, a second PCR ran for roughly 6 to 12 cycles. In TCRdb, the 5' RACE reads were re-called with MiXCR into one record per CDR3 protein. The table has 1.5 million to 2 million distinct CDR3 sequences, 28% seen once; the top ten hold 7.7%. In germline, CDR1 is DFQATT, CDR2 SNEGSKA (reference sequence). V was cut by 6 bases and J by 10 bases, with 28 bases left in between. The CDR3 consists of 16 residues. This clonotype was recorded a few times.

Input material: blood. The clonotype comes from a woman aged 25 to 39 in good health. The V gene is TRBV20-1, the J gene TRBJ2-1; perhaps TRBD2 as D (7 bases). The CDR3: CSAPRGGARRGREQFF. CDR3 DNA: TGCAGTGCCCCTAGGGGGGGGGCACGACGAGGGCGAGAGCAGTTCTTC.